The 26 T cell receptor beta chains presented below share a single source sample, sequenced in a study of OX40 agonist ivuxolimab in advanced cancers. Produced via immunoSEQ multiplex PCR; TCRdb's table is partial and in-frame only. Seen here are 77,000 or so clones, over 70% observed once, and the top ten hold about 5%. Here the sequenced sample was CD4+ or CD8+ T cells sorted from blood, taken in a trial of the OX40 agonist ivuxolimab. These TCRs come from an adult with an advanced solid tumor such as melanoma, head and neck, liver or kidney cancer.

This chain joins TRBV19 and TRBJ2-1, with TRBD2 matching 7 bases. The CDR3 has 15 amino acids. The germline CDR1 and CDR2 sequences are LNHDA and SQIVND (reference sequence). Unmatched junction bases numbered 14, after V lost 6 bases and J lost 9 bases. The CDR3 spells CASSRLASGNSEQFF. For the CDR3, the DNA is TGTGCCAGTAGCCGACTAGCAAGCGGGAATAGTGAGCAGTTCTTC.

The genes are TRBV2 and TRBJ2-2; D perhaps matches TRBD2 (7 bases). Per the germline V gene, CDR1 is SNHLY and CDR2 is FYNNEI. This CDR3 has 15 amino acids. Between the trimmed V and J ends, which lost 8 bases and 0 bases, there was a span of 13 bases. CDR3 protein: CASGGGSTNTGELFF. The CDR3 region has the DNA TGTGCCAGCGGGGGCGGGAGTACGAACACCGGGGAGCTGTTTTTT.

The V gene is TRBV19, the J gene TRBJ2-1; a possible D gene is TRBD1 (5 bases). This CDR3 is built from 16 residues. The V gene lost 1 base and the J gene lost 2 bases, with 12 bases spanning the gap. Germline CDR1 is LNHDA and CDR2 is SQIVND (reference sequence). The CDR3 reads CASSIGQPGTYNEQFF. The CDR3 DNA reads TGTGCCAGTAGTATAGGACAGCCTGGAACCTACAATGAGCAGTTCTTC.

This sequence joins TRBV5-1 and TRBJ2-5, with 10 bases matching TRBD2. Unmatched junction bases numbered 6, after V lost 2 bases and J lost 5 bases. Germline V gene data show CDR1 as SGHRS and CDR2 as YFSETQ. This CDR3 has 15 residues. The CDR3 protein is CASSLGLAAGETQYF. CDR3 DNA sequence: TGCGCCAGCAGCTTAGGACTAGCGGCGGGGGAGACCCAGTACTTC.

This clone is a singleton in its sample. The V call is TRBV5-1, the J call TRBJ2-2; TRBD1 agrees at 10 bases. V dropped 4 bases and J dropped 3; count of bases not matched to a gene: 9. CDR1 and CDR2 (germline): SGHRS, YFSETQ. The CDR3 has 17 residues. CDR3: CASSKFLDRGHTGELFF. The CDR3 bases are TGCGCCAGCAGCAAATTTCTAGACAGGGGGCACACCGGGGAGCTGTTTTTT.

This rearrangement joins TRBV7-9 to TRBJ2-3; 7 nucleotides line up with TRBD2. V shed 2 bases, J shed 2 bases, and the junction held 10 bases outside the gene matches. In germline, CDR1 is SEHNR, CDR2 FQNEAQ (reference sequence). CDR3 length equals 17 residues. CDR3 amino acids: CASSLSPASGFTDTQYF. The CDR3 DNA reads TGTGCCAGCAGCTTATCACCGGCTAGCGGATTCACAGATACGCAGTATTTT.

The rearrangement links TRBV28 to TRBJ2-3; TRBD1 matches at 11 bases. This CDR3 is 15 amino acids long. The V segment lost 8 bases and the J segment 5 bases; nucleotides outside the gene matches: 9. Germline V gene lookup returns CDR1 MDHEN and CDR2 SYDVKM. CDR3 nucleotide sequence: TGTGCCAGCGCCTGGACAGGGGGCTCGGGAGATACGCAGTATTTT. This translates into CASAWTGGSGDTQYF.

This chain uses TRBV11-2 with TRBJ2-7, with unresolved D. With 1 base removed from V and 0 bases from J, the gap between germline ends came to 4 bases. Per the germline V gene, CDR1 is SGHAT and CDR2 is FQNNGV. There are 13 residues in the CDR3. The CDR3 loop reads CASSLGSSYEQYF. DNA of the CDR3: TGTGCCAGCAGCTTAGGGAGCTCCTACGAGCAGTACTTC.

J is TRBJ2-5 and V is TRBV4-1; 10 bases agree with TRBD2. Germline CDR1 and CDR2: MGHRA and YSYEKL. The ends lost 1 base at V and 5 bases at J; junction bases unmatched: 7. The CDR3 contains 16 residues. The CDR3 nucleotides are TGCGCCAGCAGCCAAGGGAGCGGGGGGGCCGGGGAGACCCAGTACTTC. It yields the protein CASSQGSGGAGETQYF.

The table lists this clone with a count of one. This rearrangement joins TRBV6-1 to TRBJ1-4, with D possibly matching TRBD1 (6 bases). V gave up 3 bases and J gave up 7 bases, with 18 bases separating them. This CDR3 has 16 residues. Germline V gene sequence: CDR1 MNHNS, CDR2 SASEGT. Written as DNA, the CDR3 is TGTGCCAGCAGTGATAGTGTTGTGGAGGGGGGTGAAAAACTGTTTTTT. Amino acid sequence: CASSDSVVEGGEKLFF.

Written as DNA, the CDR3 is TGTGCCAGCAGCCCGGGTACCGACACGACAGGAGCTTTCTTT. Translation: CASSPGTDTTGAFF. The chain has TRBV7-3 and TRBJ1-1; perhaps TRBD1 as D (6 bases). The CDR3 contains 14 residues. Between the trimmed V and J ends, which lost 5 bases and 10 bases, there was a span of 20 bases. Germline CDR1 reads SGHTA; CDR2 reads FQGTGA.

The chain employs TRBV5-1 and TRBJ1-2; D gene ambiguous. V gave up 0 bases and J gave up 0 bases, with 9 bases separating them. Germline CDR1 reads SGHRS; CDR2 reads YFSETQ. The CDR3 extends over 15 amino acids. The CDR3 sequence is CASSLAGLTNYGYTF. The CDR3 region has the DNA TGCGCCAGCAGCTTGGCCGGGCTCACTAACTATGGCTACACCTTC.

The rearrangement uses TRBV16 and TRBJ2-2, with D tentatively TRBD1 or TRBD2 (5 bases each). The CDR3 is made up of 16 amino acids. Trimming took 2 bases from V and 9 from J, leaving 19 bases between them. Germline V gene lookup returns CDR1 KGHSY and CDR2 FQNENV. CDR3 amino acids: CASSQGTAGRARELFF. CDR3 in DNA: TGTGCCAGCAGCCAAGGCACGGCAGGGAGAGCGCGGGAGCTGTTTTTT.

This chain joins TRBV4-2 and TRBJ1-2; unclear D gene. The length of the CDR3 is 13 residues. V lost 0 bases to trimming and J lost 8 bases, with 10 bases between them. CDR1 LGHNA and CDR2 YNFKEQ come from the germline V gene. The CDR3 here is CASSQERPEGYTF. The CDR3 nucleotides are TGTGCCAGCAGCCAAGAGAGGCCTGAGGGCTACACCTTC.

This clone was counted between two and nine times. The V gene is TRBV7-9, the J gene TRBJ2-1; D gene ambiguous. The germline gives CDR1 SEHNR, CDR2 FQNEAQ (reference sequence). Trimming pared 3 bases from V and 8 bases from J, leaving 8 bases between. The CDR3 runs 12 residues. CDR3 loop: CASSFGPDEQFF. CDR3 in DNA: TGTGCCAGCAGCTTCGGACCGGATGAGCAGTTCTTC.

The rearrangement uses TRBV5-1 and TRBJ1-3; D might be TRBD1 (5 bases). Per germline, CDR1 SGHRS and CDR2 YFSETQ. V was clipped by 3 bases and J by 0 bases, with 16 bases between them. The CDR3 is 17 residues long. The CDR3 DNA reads TGCGCCAGCAGCTCTCAGGGCTACAGCAACTCTGGAAACACCATATATTTT. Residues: CASSSQGYSNSGNTIYF.

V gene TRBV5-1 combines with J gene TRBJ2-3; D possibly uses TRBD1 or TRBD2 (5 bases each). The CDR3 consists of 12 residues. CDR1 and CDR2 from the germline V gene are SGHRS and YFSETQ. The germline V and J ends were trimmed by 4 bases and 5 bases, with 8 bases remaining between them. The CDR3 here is CASSRDGDTQYF. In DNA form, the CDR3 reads TGCGCCAGCAGCAGGGACGGAGATACGCAGTATTTT.

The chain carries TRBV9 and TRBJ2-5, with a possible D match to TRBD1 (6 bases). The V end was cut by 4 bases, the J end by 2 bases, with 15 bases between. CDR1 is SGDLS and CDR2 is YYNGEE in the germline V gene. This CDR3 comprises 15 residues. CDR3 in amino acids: CASSTGRGGQETQYF. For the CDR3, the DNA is TGTGCCAGCAGCACCGGCAGGGGCGGACAAGAGACCCAGTACTTC.

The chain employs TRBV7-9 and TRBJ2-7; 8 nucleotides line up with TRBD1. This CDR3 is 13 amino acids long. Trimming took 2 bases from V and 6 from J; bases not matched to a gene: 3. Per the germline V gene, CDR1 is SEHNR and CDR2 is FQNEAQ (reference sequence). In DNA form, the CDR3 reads TGTGCCAGCAGCTTACAGGGGGCCGTCGAGCAGTACTTC. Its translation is CASSLQGAVEQYF.

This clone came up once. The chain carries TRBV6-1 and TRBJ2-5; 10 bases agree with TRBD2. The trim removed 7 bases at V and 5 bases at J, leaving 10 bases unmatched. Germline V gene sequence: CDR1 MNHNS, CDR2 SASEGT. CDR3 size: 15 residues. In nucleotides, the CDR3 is TGTGCCAGCAATGAGAAGCGGGGGGGCCGGGAGACCCAGTACTTC. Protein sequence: CASNEKRGGRETQYF.

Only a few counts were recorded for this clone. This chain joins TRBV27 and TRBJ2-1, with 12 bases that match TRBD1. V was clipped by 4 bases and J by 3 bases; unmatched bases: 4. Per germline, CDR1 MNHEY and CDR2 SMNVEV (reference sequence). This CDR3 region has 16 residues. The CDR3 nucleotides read TGTGCCAGCAGTTCGGGACAGGGGGCAATCTACAATGAGCAGTTCTTC. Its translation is CASSSGQGAIYNEQFF.

CDR3 amino acids: CASSMSERAEAFF. Written as DNA, the CDR3 is TGTGCCAGTAGTATGAGTGAACGCGCTGAAGCTTTCTTT. This chain uses TRBV19 with TRBJ1-1; no firm D call. CDR1 and CDR2 from the germline V gene are LNHDA and SQIVND (reference sequence). This CDR3 is built from 13 residues. The V end lost 3 bases, the J end lost 6 bases, and 11 bases lay between the germline ends.

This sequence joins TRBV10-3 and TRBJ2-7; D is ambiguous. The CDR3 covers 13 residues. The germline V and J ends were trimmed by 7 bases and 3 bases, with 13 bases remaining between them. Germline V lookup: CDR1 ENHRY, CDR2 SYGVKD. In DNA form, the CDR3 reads TGTGCCATCAAGGCAGAACCCAACTACGAGCAGTACTTC. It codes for CAIKAEPNYEQYF.

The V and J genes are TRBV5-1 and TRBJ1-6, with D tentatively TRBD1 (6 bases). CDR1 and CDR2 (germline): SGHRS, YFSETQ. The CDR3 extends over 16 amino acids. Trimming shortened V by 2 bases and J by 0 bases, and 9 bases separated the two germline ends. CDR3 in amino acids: CASSLSGDSYNSPLHF. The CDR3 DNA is TGCGCCAGCAGCTTATCAGGGGACTCCTATAATTCACCCCTCCACTTT.

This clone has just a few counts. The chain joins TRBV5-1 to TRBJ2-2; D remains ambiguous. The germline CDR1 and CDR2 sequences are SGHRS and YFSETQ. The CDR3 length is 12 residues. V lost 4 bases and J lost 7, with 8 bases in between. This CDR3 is CASSTTVGELFF. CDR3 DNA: TGCGCCAGCAGCACCACAGTCGGGGAGCTGTTTTTT.

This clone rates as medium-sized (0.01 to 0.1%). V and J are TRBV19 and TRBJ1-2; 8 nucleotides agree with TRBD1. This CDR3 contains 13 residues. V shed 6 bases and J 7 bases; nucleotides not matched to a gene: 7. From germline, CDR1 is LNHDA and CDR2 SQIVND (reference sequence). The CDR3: CASRDQGASGYTF. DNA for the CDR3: TGTGCCAGTAGGGATCAGGGGGCTAGTGGCTACACCTTC.